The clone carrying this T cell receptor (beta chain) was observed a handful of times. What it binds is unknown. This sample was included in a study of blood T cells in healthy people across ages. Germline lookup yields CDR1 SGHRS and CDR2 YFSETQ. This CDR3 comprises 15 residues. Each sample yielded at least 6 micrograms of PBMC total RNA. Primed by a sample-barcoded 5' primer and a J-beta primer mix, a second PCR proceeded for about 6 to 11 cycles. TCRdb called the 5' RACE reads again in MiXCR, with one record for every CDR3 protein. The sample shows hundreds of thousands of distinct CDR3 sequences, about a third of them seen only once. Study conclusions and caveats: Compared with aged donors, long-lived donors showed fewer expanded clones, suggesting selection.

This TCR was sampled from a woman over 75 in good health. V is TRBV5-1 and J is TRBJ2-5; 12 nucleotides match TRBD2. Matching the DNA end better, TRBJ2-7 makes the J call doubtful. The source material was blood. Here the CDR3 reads CASMVTSGSSYEQYF. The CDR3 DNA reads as TGCGCCAGCATGGTGACTAGCGGGAGTTCTTACGAGCAGTACTTC.